This T cell receptor beta chain was obtained from a study of molecular identifiers for immune sequencing clone quantification. MiXCR was run by TCRdb on the PCR reads, yielding one entry per CDR3 protein. The sample holds around 470,000 distinct CDR3 sequences, roughly 23% seen once. Study results and limitations: It was shown that clones above 20 RNA copies held over 99% of effector molecules, but under 1% in naive cells. Among 930,000 or so naive cells, as was reported, spiked Jurkat TCR RNA from one cell was detectable. Barcode sharing among identical TCR molecules could make large clones appear smaller.

Worth noting for this clonotype: Its antigen is unidentified.

CDR1 and CDR2 (germline): ENHRY, SYGVKD. Trimming shortened V by 0 bases and J by 4 bases, and 10 bases separated the two germline ends. This CDR3 contains 15 residues. The J gene is TRBJ2-1, the V gene TRBV10-3; D unclear. Sequencing used naive CD8+ T cells from blood, with Jurkat cell RNA spiked in. Subset noted: FACS-sorted CD8+CD4-CCR7+CD45RA+ naive T cells. The sequence was collected from a human donor in good health. Some libraries in this study had Jurkat cell RNA spiked in. DNA of the CDR3: TGTGCCATCAGTGAGTCGATTGGCCCTTACAATGAGCAGTTCTTC. Amino acid sequence: CAISESIGPYNEQFF.